This TCR beta chain was captured in a study of identical twins. This clonotype has only a few counts. TCRdb re-called the 5' RACE reads through MiXCR, storing one row per CDR3 protein. The table shows 520,000 or so distinct CDR3 sequences, with about 20% occurring only once. This sample was also put to use in a study of T cells expressing NK-cell markers. This second study notes: In a group of about 6 donors, dominant NKG2C+ clonotypes represented roughly 1.0-8% of CD8+ T cells.

The sample was CD4+ T cells sorted from blood. This TCR came from a woman between 18 and 30 years old in good health.

The CDR3 DNA sequence: TGTGCCATCGGTATTGGCTCCGGGGAGCTGTTTTTT. This gives the protein CAIGIGSGELFF. This chain uses TRBV10-3 with TRBJ2-2; D uncertain. CDR3 size: 12 residues. The germline V gene encodes CDR1 ENHRY and CDR2 SYGVKD. Trimming shortened V by 8 bases and J by 6 bases, and 10 bases separated the two germline ends.